This T cell receptor (beta chain) appears in the sequencing data of a study of Tregs in tolerant kidney transplant recipients. CDR3 length: 16 amino acids. The V and J ends lost 6 bases and 3 bases, in that order; junction bases with no gene match: 11. Germline loops: CDR1 MNHEY, CDR2 SMNVEV (reference sequence). Note on this clone: Read data end 3 residues before the CDR3 end; the end is taken from the germline J gene.

The table came from immunoSEQ multiplex PCR; TCRdb's copy has only in-frame clones and leaves some out. The specimen's table records thousands of clones. Mixed chimerism was transient after nonmyeloablative marrow transplants from related graft donors. The TCR sequence derives from a human patient who received a combined kidney and bone marrow transplant. Some T cells could come from the graft donor. The V gene is TRBV27, the J gene TRBJ2-7; TRBD2 aligns across 10 bases. The input for sequencing was CD4+ T cells from blood (PBMCs), taken 6 months after the transplant. The sequenced part of the CDR3 DNA is TGTGCCAGCAGCATCTCCGCTACTAGCGGGAACTACGAG. This sequence encodes CASSISATSGNYE. The CDR3 in full is CASSISATSGNYEQYF.